This T cell receptor beta chain was sequenced for a study of T cells in Graves' hyperthyroidism and ophthalmopathy. V lost 7 bases to trimming and J lost 0 bases, with 16 bases between them. This CDR3 is 15 amino acids long. Germline V gene data show CDR1 as MNHNS and CDR2 as SASEGT. RNA transcripts provided the source from which TCR beta CDR3 regions were amplified. The HTBI primer set was used in a first-round RT-PCR of the TCR CDR3. TCRdb passed the multiplex PCR reads through MiXCR, listing each CDR3 protein once. This sample has about 410,000 distinct CDR3 sequences, with about 15% found just once.

The receptor was derived from a man aged 18-30 years with Graves' ophthalmopathy. Sequencing was performed on blood. The chain couples TRBV6-1 to TRBJ2-7; D is ambiguous. Here the CDR3 reads CASTHSQFSSYEQYF. CDR3 bases: TGTGCCAGCACCCACAGCCAGTTCAGCTCCTACGAGCAGTACTTC.